This T cell receptor beta chain was sequenced in a study of T cell responses to AZD1222 COVID-19 vaccine (dated by TCRdb to the early 2020s). Regarding the complete study: A total of approximately 240 trial participants underwent TCR sequencing, of whom 207 had received two doses of AZD1222 and around 26 had received two doses of the MenACWY control vaccine. Enrollment into the trials was organized by age into subgroups of 18-55, 56-69 and 70-plus years, and those subgroups contained about 150, 27 and 61 TCR-sequenced participants, respectively. Overall study results and their limits: Spike-specific TCR breadth and depth rose significantly after two AZD1222 doses compared with day 0 and with MenACWY recipients. Most participants were white British and females outnumbered males, and the authors suggested that clonal diversity may have been underestimated. In the small 56-69-year group, the increase in depth fell short of significance, most likely because of low power. Conclusions about previously exposed vaccinees are limited, since just a handful of AZD1222 recipients were seropositive for SARS-CoV-2 at baseline. Vaccine-associated CD4 TCRs spanned the whole spike protein, with dominant responses in regions 160-218 and 743-854. No day 14 peak-response samples were available, so repertoires were characterized only after the peak T cell response. Epitopes outside the regions mutated in the B.1.351 and B.1.1.7 variants were reportedly recognized by nearly half of the unique spike-specific TCRs.

Concerning this clone itself: Its specific antigen is unknown. The input lacks base qualities; no much larger clone sits a single base away.

The V and J ends are trimmed by 2 bases and 6 bases, leaving 11 bases between them. From the cysteine up to the phenylalanine, the CDR3 has a length of 13 residues. CDR3 DNA only is kept here, 39 bases in frame from base 1. The germline V gene specifies SGHRS as CDR1 and YFSETQ as CDR2. The CDR3 regions of human TCRbeta chains were subjected to immunosequencing. In the paper's pipeline: TCRs in the repertoires were compared against a reference library of SARS-CoV-2-specific TCRs that had been generated with the MIRA antigen-specificity platform. Breadth was defined as the fraction of unique TCRs that were SARS-CoV-2-associated. Depth was defined as the fraction of total T cells that were SARS-CoV-2-associated. Each spike-specific TCR was assigned to its reactive spike region and to a CD4 or CD8 class using the MIRA data. Log10-transformed breadth and depth values were compared by one-way ANOVA with Sidak's multiple comparisons tests. The clones in this table, taken by TCRdb from immuneACCESS, are in-frame only. Not every clone is retained; where verified, under half of the shortfall comes from an unresolved V gene, and the cause of the rest is unknown. V, J and clone size are taken as reported in that table, and D and trimming were inferred from the DNA itself. The sample contains some 86,000 clones, approximately 90% of them found a single time. The top ten clones comprise about 5.4% of the sample.

The sample's time point label, in plain terms: about 28 days (+/-7) after the second vaccine dose. AZD1222 recipients given second doses at about 4 weeks or at about 12 weeks were pooled, since spike-specific TCR depth and breadth were not found to differ between the two schedules. Vaccinee samples were obtained from the UK trials COV001 and COV002, which included a single-blind randomized controlled phase 2/3 trial of AZD1222 (ChAdOx1 nCoV-19) in healthy adults. Trial participant PBMC samples were collected at day 0 and day 28 after the second dose for TCRbeta chain sequencing. The receptor's source is an adult who received the AZD1222 COVID-19 vaccine. The V gene is TRBV5-1 and the J gene is TRBJ1-1; 6 matching bases give a weak D call of TRBD1. The source material was peripheral blood, sampled 28 days after the second AZD1222 dose. CDR3 reads: CASSFTGSAEAFF. The bases are TGCGCCAGCAGCTTCACAGGGTCTGCTGAAGCTTTCTTT.